The subject of this entry is one T cell receptor beta chain. CDR1 and CDR2 from the germline V gene are MDHEN and SYDVKM. The ends were cut back, 5 bases at V and 5 bases at J, with 15 bases in the middle. The CDR3 is made up of 14 amino acids. The assay was immunoSEQ multiplex PCR, and TCRdb's table has in-frame clones only and misses some. The sample has around 5,000 clones; about two thirds are singletons. This record comes from a study of T cell clonotyping in hematopoietic cell transplantation. The material was PBMCs, obtained 100 days after allogeneic stem cell transplant. The chain uses TRBV28 and TRBJ2-5; D is uncertain. The clonotype originates from a female patient between 50 and 59 years old who had an allogeneic stem cell transplant, so the T cells may come from the graft donor. Some clones in this sample may be carry-over from other donors' samples. The chain's CDR3 is CASSDPELRETQYF. The CDR3 DNA is TGTGCCAGCAGTGACCCGGAACTAAGGGAGACCCAGTACTTC.